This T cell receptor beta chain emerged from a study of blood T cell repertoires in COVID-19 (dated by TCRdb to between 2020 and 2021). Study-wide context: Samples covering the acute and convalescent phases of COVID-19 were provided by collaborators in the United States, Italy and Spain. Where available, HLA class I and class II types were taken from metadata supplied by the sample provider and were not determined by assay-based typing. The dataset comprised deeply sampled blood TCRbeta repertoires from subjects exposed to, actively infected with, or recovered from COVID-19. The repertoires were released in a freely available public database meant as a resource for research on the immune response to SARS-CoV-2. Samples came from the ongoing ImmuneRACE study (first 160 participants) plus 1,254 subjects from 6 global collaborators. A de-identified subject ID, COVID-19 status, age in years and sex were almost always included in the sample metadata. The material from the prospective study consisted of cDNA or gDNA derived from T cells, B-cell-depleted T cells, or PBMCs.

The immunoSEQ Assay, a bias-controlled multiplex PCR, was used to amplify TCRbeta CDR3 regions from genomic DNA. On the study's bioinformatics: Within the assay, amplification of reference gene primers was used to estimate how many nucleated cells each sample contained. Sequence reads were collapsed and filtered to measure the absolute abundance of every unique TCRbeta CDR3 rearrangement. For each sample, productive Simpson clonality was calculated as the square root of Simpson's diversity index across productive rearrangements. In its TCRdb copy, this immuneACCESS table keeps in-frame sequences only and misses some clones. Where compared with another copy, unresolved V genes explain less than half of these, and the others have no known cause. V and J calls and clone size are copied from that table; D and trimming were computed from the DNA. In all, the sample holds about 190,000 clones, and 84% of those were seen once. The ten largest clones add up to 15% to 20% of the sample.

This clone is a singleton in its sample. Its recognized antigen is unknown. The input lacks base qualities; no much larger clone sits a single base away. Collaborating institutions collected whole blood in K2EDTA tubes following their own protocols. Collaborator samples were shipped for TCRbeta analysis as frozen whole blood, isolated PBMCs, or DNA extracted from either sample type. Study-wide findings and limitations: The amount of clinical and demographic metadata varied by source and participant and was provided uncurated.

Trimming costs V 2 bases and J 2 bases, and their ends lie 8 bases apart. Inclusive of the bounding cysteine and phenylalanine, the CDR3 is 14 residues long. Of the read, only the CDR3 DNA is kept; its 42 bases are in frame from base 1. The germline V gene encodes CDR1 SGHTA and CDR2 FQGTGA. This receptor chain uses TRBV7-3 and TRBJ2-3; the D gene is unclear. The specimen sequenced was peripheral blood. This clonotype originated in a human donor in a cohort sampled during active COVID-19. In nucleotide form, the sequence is TGTGCCAGCAGCTTACCGGAGCTCACAGATACGCAGTATTTT. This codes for CASSLPELTDTQYF.